This T cell receptor beta chain was retrieved from a study of identical twins (dated by TCRdb to 2016 to 2017). For the study in its entirety: To test whether fetal clonotypes persist, this study deep-sequenced TCR alpha and beta repertoires from monozygotic twins, from unrelated adults of various ages, and from cord blood. To rule out contamination, the twin experiments were replicated at different times with different library preparation protocols. What the research found in general, with its limitations: Compared with coincidental sharing between unrelated individuals, out-of-frame TCR alpha sequences shared between twins showed an excess of sequences with low generation probability. Invariant T cells such as MAIT and iNKT could partly confound zero-insertion analyses, though diverse VJ usage argued against this for most clonotypes. Out-of-frame TCR alpha sharing in monozygotic twins was systematically underestimated by recombination models, whereas sharing between unrelated individuals was in agreement with the recombination models. Because the same donors could not be followed over many years, the conclusions relied on cross-sectional statistical analysis. Fewer insertions were carried by abundant cord blood beta clonotypes, a similar but weaker trend appeared in young adult naive repertoires, and no such trend appeared in memory repertoires. In beta out-of-frame sequences, excess twin sharing was weaker, because having fewer shared sequences lowered the signal-to-noise ratio.

Trimming takes 4 bases off V and 0 bases off J; junction bases not matched to a gene: 7. The germline V gene (reference sequence) specifies SEHNR as CDR1 and FQNEAQ as CDR2. From the cysteine through the phenylalanine, the CDR3 covers 16 amino acids. The kept DNA is CDR3 alone, 48 bases in frame from the first base. Every donor in the study was a healthy Caucasian. Three pairs of female monozygotic twins, all aged about 18 to 30 years, made up the twin cohort. CD4+ and CD8+ T cell populations were isolated with positive isolation kits from Invitrogen. The method was 5' RACE. The sequencer was an Illumina HiSeq 2000. A universal primer binding site was introduced by template switching, and a unique molecular identifier was present in the final cDNA, enabling accurate counting of TCR cDNA molecules. Specific primers in the conserved constant-segment region were used to synthesize first-strand cDNA for TCR alpha and beta chains. To control for contamination, every cDNA library carried two barcodes: a SMART-Mk sample barcode plus Illumina barcodes. Two successive PCR steps introduced TruSeq adapter sequences along with Illumina sample barcodes. TCR alpha and beta cDNA libraries were sequenced on the Illumina HiSeq platform with custom primers. Regarding the original processing steps: MiGEC processed the raw reads to extract unique molecular identifiers, while MiXCR was used to determine the CDR3 positions. Recombination models were inferred per individual with the repgenHMM and IGoR tools using an EM algorithm. The tcR package in R was used for shared clonotype analysis, with sharing normalized by the product of cloneset sizes. Out-of-frame nonproductive sequences were analyzed to study raw recombination free of thymic and clonal selection effects. TCRdb reanalyzed the raw reads on its own, using fastp at Q25 for trimming and MiXCR for clone calling, and kept in-frame beta chains. Identical CDR3 protein sequences are pooled into one entry, listed with their most common genes and DNA. V and J calls and clone size were set by TCRdb, not the authors. For this sample there are 400,000 to 550,000 distinct CDR3 sequences; around 24% appear just once. The ten largest clones capture around 3% of the sample.

Remarks on this clonotype: The target of this receptor is not known. One base away there is no much larger clone; base qualities are not given.

These same data were also listed under a study on T cells expressing NK-cell markers. Taken from the second paper: In sorted CD3+CD56+NKG2C+, CD3+CD56+NKG2C- and CD3+CD56-NKG2C+ T-cell subsets from several donors, TCR beta-chain repertoires were profiled. Among the eight sequenced donors, seven were HCMV-seropositive and one was HCMV-seronegative. To restrict sorting to alphabetaTCR-expressing T cells, an anti-gammadeltaTCR antibody was added in several experiments. For 5 or 6 donors, the dominant CD3+CD56+NKG2C+ clonotypes were among the top 10 CD8+ clonotypes and accounted for roughly 1.0-8% of CD8+ T cells. Those dominant clonotypes were again the most abundant among CD3+CD56-NKG2C+ cells in several donors, at roughly 28.3-65%. It remained unclear whether the expanded NKG2C-expressing T cell clones were specific for HCMV antigens. The eight sequenced donors were randomly selected healthy volunteers, three men and five women. To determine HCMV serostatus, a commercial ELISA kit was used to detect HCMV-specific IgG in serum. MIGEC was used to demultiplex reads and group the reads by UMI, and MiTCR was used to assemble and quantify clonotypes. To remove erroneous sequences, TCR cDNA sequences were retained only when supported by two or more reads. Downstream repertoire analysis used the tcR package, and clonotypes were matched across fractions by CDR3 nucleotide sequence plus V segment. VDJmatch was used to annotate antigen specificity against VDJdb, with one amino acid substitution allowed in CDR3.

The origin of this receptor is a young woman in good health. The sequenced sample was CD4+ T cells sorted from blood. Recombination connected TRBV7-9 to TRBJ2-3; 7 central nucleotides agree with TRBD1. The CDR3 protein is CASSWGTAYSTDTQYF. The sequence in DNA is TGTGCCAGCAGCTGGGGGACAGCATATAGCACAGATACGCAGTATTTT.